Listed below are T cell receptor beta chains from one sample, sequenced in a study of T cells in Graves' hyperthyroidism and ophthalmopathy. From the multiplex PCR reads, TCRdb called clonotypes with MiXCR, one entry per CDR3 protein. Of some 620,000 distinct CDR3 sequences listed, 16% are singletons. The sequencing sample was made of blood. These TCRs come from a woman aged 25-40 years with Graves' hyperthyroidism. The CDR3 runs from the conserved cysteine through the conserved F or W. Fields, in order: D gene, J gene, clone size, V gene, CDR3 length, CDR3 DNA, CDR3 protein. D genes are given only for firm matches. The size of a clone is reported for some rows only, either as once, few or many, or as a class for expanded clones.

d_gene: -; j_gene: TRBJ2-3; abundance: -; v_gene: TRBV28; len: 14; CDR3nt: TGTGCCAGTACTGGGTCGATAGGCACAGATGCGCAGTATTTT; CDR3aa: CASTGSIGTDAQYF
d_gene: -; j_gene: TRBJ1-1; abundance: many; v_gene: TRBV12-3/TRBV12-4; len: 11; CDR3nt: TGTGCCAGCAGTTTAGGCCCCCGAGCTTTCTTT; CDR3aa: CASSLGPRAFF
d_gene: TRBD1; j_gene: TRBJ1-1; abundance: -; v_gene: TRBV28; len: 14; CDR3nt: TGTGCCAGCAGTCCCGGGACAGGAAGATCTGAAGCTTTCTTT; CDR3aa: CASSPGTGRSEAFF
d_gene: TRBD2; j_gene: TRBJ2-1; abundance: -; v_gene: TRBV7-9; len: 14; CDR3nt: TGTGCCAGCACCACGACTAGCGGGAGAGGTGAGCAGTTCTTC; CDR3aa: CASTTTSGRGEQFF
d_gene: TRBD1; j_gene: TRBJ1-5; abundance: many; v_gene: TRBV2; len: 13; CDR3nt: TGTGCCAGCAACCAGGGGGTCAATCAGCCCCAGCATTTT; CDR3aa: CASNQGVNQPQHF
d_gene: TRBD2; j_gene: TRBJ2-7; abundance: -; v_gene: TRBV13; len: 17; CDR3nt: TGTGCCAGCAGCTTAGAGGGTTCGCGGGAGTATAAATACGAGCAGTACTTC; CDR3aa: CASSLEGSREYKYEQYF
d_gene: -; j_gene: TRBJ1-1; abundance: many; v_gene: TRBV7-2; len: 11; CDR3nt: TGTGCCAGCAGCCTGCAGACTGAAGCTTTCTTT; CDR3aa: CASSLQTEAFF
d_gene: -; j_gene: TRBJ2-1; abundance: many; v_gene: TRBV11-2; len: 12; CDR3nt: TGTGCCAGCAGCTTAAGGGAGAATGAGCAGTTCTTC; CDR3aa: CASSLRENEQFF
d_gene: -; j_gene: TRBJ2-1; abundance: -; v_gene: TRBV6-2/TRBV6-3; len: 15; CDR3nt: TGTGCCAGCAGTCTTGAGGACAGCATAAGGGATGAGCAGTTCTTC; CDR3aa: CASSLEDSIRDEQFF
d_gene: TRBD1; j_gene: TRBJ2-5; abundance: many; v_gene: TRBV7-9; len: 15; CDR3nt: TGTGCCAGCAGCCTGCGTGGGACAGAGAAAGAGACCCAGTACTTC; CDR3aa: CASSLRGTEKETQYF
d_gene: TRBD2; j_gene: TRBJ2-3; abundance: many; v_gene: TRBV29-1; len: 14; CDR3nt: TGCAGCGTTGTGGGGGAGGGCTACACAGATACGCAGTATTTT; CDR3aa: CSVVGEGYTDTQYF
d_gene: -; j_gene: TRBJ1-1; abundance: -; v_gene: TRBV10-1; len: 13; CDR3nt: TGCGCCAGCCGAGGACAGATTTCGTCCGAAGCTTTCTTT; CDR3aa: CASRGQISSEAFF
d_gene: TRBD2; j_gene: TRBJ2-1; abundance: few; v_gene: TRBV15; len: 16; CDR3nt: TGTGCCACCAGCAGAGATGTACTAGCGGGAACCAATGAGCAGTTCTTC; CDR3aa: CATSRDVLAGTNEQFF
d_gene: -; j_gene: TRBJ2-4; abundance: many; v_gene: TRBV7-8; len: 16; CDR3nt: TGTGCCAGCAGCTTGGGTGCGTTTACGGCCAAAAACATTCAGTACTTC; CDR3aa: CASSLGAFTAKNIQYF
d_gene: -; j_gene: TRBJ2-3; abundance: few; v_gene: TRBV11-3; len: 12; CDR3nt: TGTGCCAGCAGCTACGACAGGGATACGCAGTATTTT; CDR3aa: CASSYDRDTQYF
d_gene: -; j_gene: TRBJ1-2; abundance: few; v_gene: TRBV10-1; len: 10; CDR3nt: TGCGCCAGTGGGGGAGCAGGCTACACCTTC; CDR3aa: CASGGAGYTF
d_gene: TRBD1; j_gene: TRBJ1-2; abundance: -; v_gene: TRBV5-1; len: 17; CDR3nt: TGCGCCAGCAGCTACTACAGGGGGCCTCAAGCTAACTATGGCTACACCTTC; CDR3aa: CASSYYRGPQANYGYTF
d_gene: -; j_gene: TRBJ2-3; abundance: many; v_gene: TRBV2; len: 14; CDR3nt: TGTGCCAGCAGTGAAAGGGGTGGCACAGATACGCAGTATTTT; CDR3aa: CASSERGGTDTQYF
d_gene: TRBD2; j_gene: TRBJ2-7; abundance: many; v_gene: TRBV7-9; len: 20; CDR3nt: TGTGCCAGCAGCTCCCCCTCAGCGGGGACGTCGGGAGCCCTAGCCTACGAGCAGTACTTC; CDR3aa: CASSSPSAGTSGALAYEQYF
d_gene: -; j_gene: TRBJ2-2; abundance: few; v_gene: TRBV6-6; len: 13; CDR3nt: TGTGCCAGCAGTTACTCGGCGGAAGAGGAGCTGTTTTTT; CDR3aa: CASSYSAEEELFF
d_gene: -; j_gene: TRBJ2-1; abundance: -; v_gene: TRBV25-1; len: 16; CDR3nt: TGTGCCAGCAGTGGATGGCAGCTTAGCTCCTACAATGAGCAGTTCTTC; CDR3aa: CASSGWQLSSYNEQFF
d_gene: TRBD2; j_gene: TRBJ2-1; abundance: -; v_gene: TRBV15; len: 18; CDR3nt: TGTGCCACCAGCAGAGTGGGGATAGCGGGAGGGTCCTCCTACGAGCAGTTCTTC; CDR3aa: CATSRVGIAGGSSYEQFF
d_gene: TRBD2; j_gene: TRBJ2-1; abundance: few; v_gene: TRBV20-1; len: 15; CDR3nt: TGCAGTGCTAGCCCGACTAGCGGGAATTACAATGAGCAGTTCTTC; CDR3aa: CSASPTSGNYNEQFF
d_gene: -; j_gene: TRBJ1-6; abundance: -; v_gene: TRBV9; len: 16; CDR3nt: TGTGCCAGCAGCGCCCGCCTTGGGATTGATAATTCACCCCTCCACTTT; CDR3aa: CASSARLGIDNSPLHF
d_gene: TRBD1; j_gene: TRBJ1-5; abundance: -; v_gene: TRBV28; len: 17; CDR3nt: TGTGCCAGCAGTGCCCCGAGACAGGGGGCAAAGGAGCAGCCCCAGCATTTT; CDR3aa: CASSAPRQGAKEQPQHF
d_gene: -; j_gene: TRBJ2-7; abundance: many; v_gene: TRBV3-1; len: 15; CDR3nt: TGTGCCAGCAGCCCATCTGTGACGACATCCTACGAGCAGTACTTC; CDR3aa: CASSPSVTTSYEQYF
d_gene: -; j_gene: TRBJ2-7; abundance: few; v_gene: TRBV5-1; len: 14; CDR3nt: TGCGCCAGCAGCTTGAGCCTCGAGGGCTACGAGCAGTACTTC; CDR3aa: CASSLSLEGYEQYF